The rows below give T cell receptor beta chains drawn from one sample of a study of siplizumab effects on memory and regulatory T cells. Here immunoSEQ multiplex PCR was the method, and the copy in TCRdb shows in-frame clones only, minus some. The table has 99,000 or so clones, 85% to 95% seen once. Sequences were obtained from CD4+ T cells sorted from blood. These receptors came from a human donor in good health. The CDR3 runs from the conserved cysteine through the conserved F or W. A D gene is named only where the DNA matches it firmly. Where a row states a size, it is once, few, many or the class of an expanded clone; other rows omit it.

d_gene: TRBD2
j_gene: TRBJ2-7
abundance: .
v_gene: TRBV4-1
CDR3nt: TGCGCCAGCAGCCAAGATGGGCTAGCGGGAGGGAACGAGCAGTACTTC
CDR3aa: CASSQDGLAGGNEQYF

d_gene: .
j_gene: TRBJ2-2
abundance: .
v_gene: TRBV4-1
CDR3nt: TGCGCCAGCAGCCCTAGGTCCCCCGGCACCGGGGAGCTGTTTTTT
CDR3aa: CASSPRSPGTGELFF

d_gene: .
j_gene: TRBJ2-7
abundance: .
v_gene: TRBV6-5
CDR3nt: TGTGCCAGCCAACCACAGGGTAAACTCTACGAGCAGTACTTC
CDR3aa: CASQPQGKLYEQYF

d_gene: TRBD1
j_gene: TRBJ2-2
abundance: .
v_gene: TRBV5-1
CDR3nt: TGCGCCAGCACAGGGGGAAACACCGGGGAGCTGTTTTTT
CDR3aa: CASTGGNTGELFF

d_gene: .
j_gene: TRBJ1-1
abundance: .
v_gene: TRBV9
CDR3nt: TGTGCCAGCAGCGTAGGCCCCCGGACGGGAAACACTGAAGCTTTCTTT
CDR3aa: CASSVGPRTGNTEAFF

d_gene: .
j_gene: TRBJ2-3
abundance: .
v_gene: TRBV10-3
CDR3nt: TGTGCCATCAGTGAGTTCGGGGATTTGGCAGATACGCAGTATTTT
CDR3aa: CAISEFGDLADTQYF

d_gene: TRBD2
j_gene: TRBJ2-1
abundance: .
v_gene: TRBV12-5
CDR3nt: TGTGCTAGTGGTTCCGGACACAGCGGGAGGGGCGGCAATGAGCAGTTCTTC
CDR3aa: CASGSGHSGRGGNEQFF

d_gene: .
j_gene: TRBJ2-5
abundance: .
v_gene: TRBV7-2
CDR3nt: TGTGCCAGCAGCCAACGTATAGGACTTCAGGGGGAGACCCAGTACTTC
CDR3aa: CASSQRIGLQGETQYF

d_gene: .
j_gene: TRBJ1-6
abundance: once
v_gene: TRBV6-5
CDR3nt: TGTGCCAGCAGTTTGAAGGGTATTAATTCACCCCTCCACTTT
CDR3aa: CASSLKGINSPLHF

d_gene: TRBD1
j_gene: TRBJ1-3
abundance: .
v_gene: TRBV18
CDR3nt: TGTGCCAGCTCACCAGCGACAGGGCCGAGCTCTGGAAACACCATATATTTT
CDR3aa: CASSPATGPSSGNTIYF

d_gene: .
j_gene: TRBJ1-6
abundance: .
v_gene: TRBV6-1
CDR3nt: TGTGCCAGCAGTGAAAGAGGAGTCCCCCTCCACTTT
CDR3aa: CASSERGVPLHF

d_gene: TRBD1
j_gene: TRBJ2-7
abundance: .
v_gene: TRBV5-1
CDR3nt: TGCGCCAGCTGGCCAGTGGGGACAGGGGACGAGCAGTACTTC
CDR3aa: CASWPVGTGDEQYF

d_gene: .
j_gene: TRBJ1-2
abundance: .
v_gene: TRBV21-1
CDR3nt: TGTGCCAGCAGCAAAGATCCGACAGGGAGGCATGGCTACACCTTC
CDR3aa: CASSKDPTGRHGYTF

d_gene: .
j_gene: TRBJ1-2
abundance: .
v_gene: TRBV5-1
CDR3nt: TGCGCCAGCAGCGCTGATAATAACTATGGCTACACCTTC
CDR3aa: CASSADNNYGYTF

d_gene: .
j_gene: TRBJ1-1
abundance: .
v_gene: TRBV6-1
CDR3nt: TGTGCCAGCAGAAGTCGGACGATGAACACTGAAGCTTTCTTT
CDR3aa: CASRSRTMNTEAFF

d_gene: .
j_gene: TRBJ2-2
abundance: .
v_gene: TRBV15
CDR3nt: TGTGCCACCAGCAGAATCACCGGGGAGCTGTTTTTT
CDR3aa: CATSRITGELFF

d_gene: .
j_gene: TRBJ2-3
abundance: .
v_gene: TRBV11-2
CDR3nt: TGTGCCAGCAGCCTAAGTCTAGATACGCAGTATTTT
CDR3aa: CASSLSLDTQYF

d_gene: .
j_gene: TRBJ1-2
abundance: .
v_gene: TRBV5-1
CDR3nt: TGCGCCAGCAGCTTGGCCGATGCAGGAATCCCGTATGGCTACACCTTC
CDR3aa: CASSLADAGIPYGYTF